This entry concerns a single T cell receptor (beta chain). Its antigen target is currently unknown. No base quality information exists; no much larger clone differs at one position. TCR beta CDR3 regions were amplified from RNA transcripts. For the first round of RT-PCR on the TCR CDR3, the HTBI primer set was used together with the Qiagen OneStep RT-PCR kit. A second multiplex PCR round built the libraries, followed by size selection and purification. Paired-end sequencing of the libraries was performed with 100 bp reads on an Illumina HiSeq2000. Per the source publication's procedure: SOAPnuke was used to process the raw data, removing reads that contained adapters or uncalled bases, had a mean Phred below 15, or lacked an exact match to the constant primer or identifier. COPE v1.2.5 was used to merge the high-quality paired reads, and each unique nucleotide sequence was defined as a clonotype. Clonotypes were aligned to IMGT TRBV, TRBD and TRBJ reference segments using MiTCR v1.1. The analysis included only V-J combinations with a frequency above 0.0001, which together covered more than 99% of the repertoires. The TCS score was defined as F50 (clonal expansion) divided by E x V (chaos), with BLOSUM62-based TCRdist calculated between CDR3 peptides within each V-J. Welch's t-statistics and random forest reduced around 520 V-J features to 13, which were used in a naive Bayes classifier (R e1071). TCRdb handled the public reads itself, with Q25 trimming in fastp and clone calling in MiXCR, and kept productive beta chains. Each CDR3 protein appears once, grouped with its most common genes and DNA. The V and J calls reflect TCRdb's pipeline rather than the authors' work. The sample profile shows about 380,000 distinct CDR3 sequences; about 18% of them were found once. Together, the top ten hold around 40% of the sample.

The data are from a study of T cells in Graves' hyperthyroidism and ophthalmopathy (dated by TCRdb to between 2017 and 2020). Describing the broader study: Peripheral blood was sampled at the time of initial diagnosis, prior to any treatment. Following sampling, methimazole starting at 30 mg daily was given to hyperthyroidism patients, and high-dose intravenous methylprednisolone was given to ophthalmopathy patients. For training and testing, the approximately 92 patients in the discovery cohort were randomly divided in a 7:3 ratio. To identify distinguishing TCR V-J signatures, a discovery cohort of around 100 patients was used, comprising 43 with Graves' ophthalmopathy and approximately 57 with stable Graves' hyperthyroidism. According to the paper, TCR Vbeta CDR3 sequencing was carried out on some 140 peripheral blood samples, which came from some 41 ophthalmopathy, 75 or so hyperthyroidism and approximately 17 progressor patients. In addition, the study compared T-cell repertoires in thyroid tissue and in blood from 6 or 7 Graves' hyperthyroidism patients. Whether ophthalmopathy could be predicted prospectively was tested in an independent validation cohort made up of about 18 hyperthyroidism patients plus 17 patients who later progressed to ophthalmopathy. Study-wide conclusions, independent of this receptor: Most expanded thyroid clonotypes (frequency above 0.001) were also found in blood, which suggests that blood repertoires may mirror thyroid immune responses. Ophthalmopathy was separated from stable hyperthyroidism by a 13 V-J signature model, with about 86% sensitivity and approximately 81% specificity obtained in cross-validation and 80%/75% obtained in testing. Sample size was not statistically predetermined, and blinding of investigators to group allocation was not performed. In validation, progression to ophthalmopathy was predicted by the model with 55% to 71% sensitivity and around 76% specificity, a median of roughly 6 months before onset.

Ophthalmopathy patients had moderately to severely active disease, with a Clinical Activity Score of 3 or more, a NOSPECS grade of 4 or more, and a disease duration of less than 3 months. The study excluded patients with uncontrolled infections, other autoimmune diseases, pregnancy or lactation. Diagnoses relied on clinical symptoms, serum thyroxine and TRAb, thyroid ultrasound and orbital computed tomography. PBMCs were separated from approximately 10 ml of fresh peripheral blood using Ficoll-Paque density gradient centrifugation. Trizol reagent was used to extract total RNA, and RNA quality was then checked on an Agilent 2100 Bioanalyzer. The CDR3 numbers 17 residues from cysteine through phenylalanine. Only the CDR3 part of the read is kept: 51 bases, read in frame from the first base. CDR1 and CDR2 are read off the germline V gene as KGHSH and LQKENI. For this chain, trimming is 3 bases at the V end and 2 bases at the J end, and the number of junction bases without a gene match is 8.

The sequencing input was blood. The sequence derives from a man aged 18 to 30 with Graves' ophthalmopathy. The chain links TRBV18 with TRBJ2-3; TRBD2 agrees with 10 junctional bases. CDR3 sequence: CASSPDSGTSVTDTQYF. The nucleotide sequence is TGTGCCAGCTCACCGGACTCCGGGACTAGCGTCACAGATACGCAGTATTTT.